The 20 T cell receptor beta chains reported below all come from one sample, sequenced in a study of response to subunit inactivated influenza vaccine. TCRdb used MiXCR to reprocess the RT-PCR reads, holding one entry per CDR3 protein. The sample carries 300,000 to 350,000 distinct CDR3 sequences, around a fifth recorded once. This specimen consisted of PBMCs from blood, obtained around 22 months after vaccination. These receptors were collected from a man aged 45-69 years who received an inactivated influenza vaccine.

The chain carries TRBV7-9 and TRBJ2-5; possible D gene TRBD1, 6 bases. The V end was cut by 2 bases, the J end by 2 bases, with 12 bases between. Germline CDR1 and CDR2: SEHNR and FQNEAQ (reference sequence). The CDR3 is made up of 15 amino acids. CDR3 amino acids: CASSLQGSKQETQYF. CDR3 bases: TGTGCCAGCAGCTTACAGGGGTCAAAACAAGAGACCCAGTACTTC.

The V gene is TRBV25-1, the J gene TRBJ2-5; TRBD2 matches at 13 bases. The germline CDR1 and CDR2 sequences are MGHDK and SYGVNS. CDR3 length equals 16 residues. V was pared by 5 bases and J by 5 bases, with 8 bases of the junction left unmatched. The CDR3 coding sequence is TGTGCCAGCAGTCCGTACGGACTAGCGGGAGACGAGACCCAGTACTTC. Its translation is CASSPYGLAGDETQYF.

To note about this clonotype: The CDR3 end shows no conserved phenylalanine or tryptophan, and so a read error is likely. CDR3 sequence reads: CASSLGTLETQYY. The CDR3 bases are TGTGCCAGCAGTCTCGGGACACTTGAGACCCAGTACTAC. The V and J genes are TRBV28 and TRBJ2-5, with D possibly being TRBD1 (6 bases). CDR1 and CDR2 (germline): MDHEN, SYDVKM. The V gene lost 5 bases and the J gene lost 5 bases, with 12 bases spanning the gap. CDR3 length equals 13 residues.

In nucleotides, the CDR3 is TGTGCCTCCGCTACAGGCCGTTTTAATTCACCCCTCCACTTT. It codes for CASATGRFNSPLHF. The chain uses TRBV15 and TRBJ1-6; D possibly corresponds to TRBD1 (5 bases). The V gene's germline CDR1 is LNHNV and CDR2 YYDKDF (reference sequence). This CDR3 spans 14 amino acids. The V end lost 11 bases, the J end lost 6 bases, and 17 bases lay between the germline ends.

The chain joins TRBV10-3 to TRBJ2-2, with 8 bases aligning to TRBD1. Germline CDR1 and CDR2: ENHRY and SYGVKD. J gave up 6 bases and V 3 bases, and 0 bases lay outside the gene matches. The CDR3 has 13 amino acids. The CDR3 region is CAISDRGPGELFF. CDR3 nucleotide sequence: TGTGCCATCAGTGACAGGGGGCCCGGGGAGCTGTTTTTT.

This clonotype was observed a few times. The chain is built from TRBV7-9 and TRBJ2-2, with TRBD1 matching over 7 bases. The CDR3 has 15 amino acids. Trimming at V came to 5 bases and at J to 1 base, leaving 4 bases not matched to a gene. CDR1 and CDR2 (germline): SEHNR, FQNEAQ (reference sequence). CDR3 nucleotide sequence: TGTGCCAGCAGCCATCGACAGGGGAACACCGGGGAGCTGTTTTTT. Its protein is CASSHRQGNTGELFF.

The chain uses TRBV6-8 and TRBJ1-5; a weak D match, TRBD1 (6 bases). The V and J ends lost 6 bases and 0 bases respectively, with 15 bases between them. Germline V CDR1 and CDR2: MNHGY, SAAAGT. This CDR3 has 16 residues. The CDR3 protein is CASRPGQHYSNQPQHF. CDR3 nucleotides: TGTGCCAGCAGACCCGGACAGCATTATAGCAATCAGCCCCAGCATTTT.

In its sample, this clonotype was seen many times. The chain recombines TRBV20-1 with TRBJ2-1; D might be TRBD2 (6 bases). The CDR3 has 13 amino acids. Germline lookup yields CDR1 DFQATT and CDR2 SNEGSKA (reference sequence). V was shortened by 6 bases and J by 6 bases, with 15 bases between the two germline ends. The CDR3 bases are TGCAGTGCGCCGGGACTTCGAGGCAATGAGCAGTTCTTC. Its translation: CSAPGLRGNEQFF.

This chain links TRBV4-3 with TRBJ2-1; D is possibly TRBD2 (6 bases). Germline CDR1 and CDR2: LGHNA and YSLEER. This CDR3 has 16 residues. With 0 bases removed from V and 10 bases from J, the gap between germline ends came to 19 bases. CDR3: CASSQEIGAGYQEQFF. The CDR3 DNA reads as TGCGCCAGCAGCCAAGAGATAGGTGCGGGGTATCAGGAGCAGTTCTTC.

This clonotype showed up many times. The chain uses TRBV14 and TRBJ1-2; no firm D call. Germline CDR1 and CDR2: SGHDN and FVKESK. The CDR3 extends over 13 amino acids. Trimming stripped 1 base from V and 3 bases from J, with 6 bases between. The DNA of the CDR3 is TGTGCCAGCAGCCAAGCGTCGGACTATGGCTACACCTTC. Encoded protein: CASSQASDYGYTF. The variable domain in full, completed from reference TRBV14 and TRBJ1-2, reads EAGVTQFPSHSVIEKGQTVTLRCDPISGHDNLYWYRRVMGKEIKFLLHFVKESKQDESGMPNNRFLAERTGGTYSTLKVQPAELEDSGVYFCASSQASDYGYTFGSGTRLTVV.

This clonotype was observed a few times. The chain recombines TRBV19 with TRBJ1-5; no firm D call. The V end lost 5 bases, the J end lost 4 bases, and 12 bases lay between the germline ends. This CDR3 region has 14 residues. Germline lookup yields CDR1 LNHDA and CDR2 SQIVND (reference sequence). CDR3 region: CASSQSGLNQPQHF. The DNA of the CDR3 is TGTGCCAGTAGTCAGAGTGGGTTAAATCAGCCCCAGCATTTT. The whole variable domain, filled in from reference TRBV19 and TRBJ1-5, reads DGGITQSPKYLFRKEGQNVTLSCEQNLNHDAMYWYRQDPGQGLRLIYYSQIVNDFQKGDIAEGYSVSREKKESFPLTVTSAQKNPTAFYLCASSQSGLNQPQHFGDGTRLSIL.

V is TRBV6-5 and J is TRBJ1-4; 8 bases are shared with TRBD1. The CDR3 is 15 amino acids. CDR1 and CDR2 from the germline V gene are MNHEY and SVGAGI. The V and J ends lost 0 bases and 7 bases, in that order; junction bases with no gene match: 4. Here the CDR3 reads CASSYSQGATEKLFF. CDR3 nucleotides: TGTGCCAGCAGTTACTCCCAGGGGGCGACTGAAAAACTGTTTTTT.

This clonotype has just a few counts. The V gene is TRBV12-3 or TRBV12-4, the J gene TRBJ2-4; tentative D call: TRBD2 (6 bases). The CDR3 contains 15 residues. Trimming removed 8 bases at V and 5 bases at J, with 19 bases between. This CDR3 reads CASRRFGGDENIQYF. As DNA, the CDR3 is TGTGCCAGCCGCCGATTTGGCGGGGACGAAAACATTCAGTACTTC.

V is TRBV6-2 or TRBV6-3 and J is TRBJ2-3; the match to TRBD1 covers 9 bases. Germline V gives CDR1 MNHEY, CDR2 SVGEGT. CDR3 length: 15 residues. The V gene end was trimmed by 2 bases and the J gene end by 4 bases; junction bases not matched to a gene: 4. The CDR3 is CASSYARQGADTQYF. CDR3 sequence (DNA): TGTGCCAGCAGTTACGCGAGACAGGGGGCAGATACGCAGTATTTT.

The rearrangement joins TRBV27 to TRBJ1-5, with 9 bases matching TRBD1. The ends lost 6 bases at V and 7 bases at J; junction bases unmatched: 7. Germline-derived CDR1 and CDR2 are MNHEY and SMNVEV (reference sequence). This CDR3 region has 14 residues. The DNA of the CDR3 is TGTGCCAGCAGACTGACAGGGGGACGACAGCCCCAGCATTTT. Its protein product is CASRLTGGRQPQHF.

The rearrangement links TRBV3-1 to TRBJ2-5; 14 nucleotides agree with TRBD2. V lost 5 bases, J lost 4 bases, and 6 bases stayed unmatched. This CDR3 spans 16 amino acids. Germline V CDR1 and CDR2: LGHDT, YNNKEL (reference sequence). The CDR3 is CASSFRTSGGRETQYF. As DNA, the CDR3 is TGTGCCAGCAGCTTCCGGACTAGCGGGGGGAGAGAGACCCAGTACTTC.

The V and J genes are TRBV10-3 and TRBJ2-3; TRBD1 or TRBD2 may be the D gene (6 bases each). This CDR3 has 14 residues. The germline V and J ends were trimmed by 7 bases and 2 bases, with 13 bases remaining between them. CDR1 is ENHRY and CDR2 is SYGVKD in the germline V gene. DNA for the CDR3: TGTGCCATCAAGGCGGGACAAAACACAGATACGCAGTATTTT. Amino acid sequence: CAIKAGQNTDTQYF.

The V and J genes are TRBV29-1 and TRBJ1-4, with D perhaps matching TRBD1 (5 bases). The germline V and J ends were trimmed by 4 bases and 0 bases, with 9 bases remaining between them. The CDR3 consists of 14 residues. The germline gives CDR1 SQVTM, CDR2 ANQGSEA. The CDR3 loop is CSVAQASTNEKLFF. CDR3 sequence (DNA): TGCAGCGTTGCACAGGCCTCAACTAATGAAAAACTGTTTTTT.

In its sample, this clonotype was seen many times. CDR3 nucleotide sequence: TGTGCCAGCAGTTATCCCGGATCGAACACTGAAGCTTTCTTT. Translating gives CASSYPGSNTEAFF. This rearrangement joins TRBV6-2 or TRBV6-3 to TRBJ1-1; no clear D. Trimming stripped 3 bases from V and 1 base from J, with 9 bases between. This CDR3 spans 14 amino acids. CDR1 and CDR2 from the germline V gene are MNHEY and SVGEGT.

This sequence joins TRBV29-1 and TRBJ2-1, with D perhaps assigned TRBD1 or TRBD2 (5 bases each). With 4 bases removed from V and 1 base from J, the gap between germline ends came to 20 bases. CDR3 length equals 17 residues. Germline V CDR1 and CDR2: SQVTM, ANQGSEA. The DNA for the CDR3 is TGCAGCGTTGGGGCTTATCGGGACGTTTGGTCCTACAATGAGCAGTTCTTC. It encodes CSVGAYRDVWSYNEQFF.